The clone carrying this T cell receptor beta chain has a count of ten or more. Its antigen is unknown. Using its own MiXCR run on the 5' RACE reads, TCRdb lists one record per CDR3 protein. Of a few hundred thousand distinct CDR3 sequences listed, over 5% are singletons. This sample was included in a study of identical twins. Findings and limits, study-wide: High-abundance cord blood beta clonotypes had fewer insertions; memory repertoires showed none. Weaker excess twin sharing was observed in beta out-of-frame sequences.

CDR1 SQVTM and CDR2 ANQGSEA come from the germline V gene. Losses at the gene ends were 4 bases for V and 3 bases for J; bases not matched to a gene: 7. CDR3 length equals 14 residues. This sample also belongs to another study, concerning T cells expressing NK-cell markers. That work adds: According to the study, TCR beta repertoires originated from sorted CD3+CD56+NKG2C+, CD3+CD56+NKG2C- and CD3+CD56-NKG2C+ T cells. T cells sorted in several experiments were restricted to alpha-beta TCR T cells by an anti-gamma-delta TCR antibody.

What was sequenced was CD8+ T cells sorted from blood. This receptor was identified in a woman aged 18-29 years in good health. This chain uses TRBV29-1 with TRBJ2-3, with 7 bases that match TRBD1. CDR3 sequence reads: CSVGPQGPTDTQYF. The CDR3, as DNA: TGCAGCGTTGGACCACAGGGGCCAACAGATACGCAGTATTTT.